This T cell receptor beta chain came from a study of T-cell memory formation after mild COVID-19. This clonotype was seen only a few times. What it binds is unknown. One entry per CDR3 protein, called by TCRdb with MiXCR from the 5' RACE reads. The sample records roughly 130,000 distinct CDR3 sequences, more than 15% being singletons. Study-level results: Clones that shrank (day 15 to 85) were balanced CD4/CD8, whereas later expanders leaned CD4+. Certain responding clones were present in pre-infection memory, suggesting participation of cross-reactive memory.

The sequencing input was PBMCs or a T cell subset sorted from them (not recorded which). The receptor comes from a young man who had mild COVID-19 (a few samples of this study predate the infection). Cell type and time point are not known.

Here the CDR3 reads CASSFGQGKQFF. The CDR3 nucleotides are TGTGCCAGCAGTTTTGGCCAGGGGAAGCAGTTCTTC. The chain combines TRBV12-3 or TRBV12-4 with TRBJ2-1, with D possibly being TRBD1 (6 bases). V was pared by 3 bases and J by 11 bases, with 11 bases between. This CDR3 comprises 12 residues.